A selection of T cell receptor beta chains follows, all from one sample in a study of cytomegalovirus exposure and HLA in healthy donors. TCRdb's table, derived via immunoSEQ multiplex PCR, lists solely in-frame clones and lacks some. Altogether 120,000 to 150,000 clones are present, about 74% being singletons, with the ten largest covering about 13%. Sequencing used PBMCs. These receptors originate from a man aged 35 to 55 in good health and CMV-seropositive. The CDR3 runs from the conserved cysteine through the conserved F or W. The D gene is left open where the match is weak. Where a row states a size, it is once, few, many or the class of an expanded clone; other rows omit it.

-,TRBJ1-2,few,TRBV7-9,TGTGCCAGCAGTATTACGACAGGAAGCTATGGCTACACCTTC,CASSITTGSYGYTF
-,TRBJ1-1,-,TRBV7-9,TGTGCCAGCAGCTTTTGGCCGTTTCGGCCAGGGAACACTGAAGCTTTCTTT,CASSFWPFRPGNTEAFF
TRBD2,TRBJ2-1,-,TRBV11-3,TGTGCCAGCAGCCTCGGGACTAGCGGGAGTGGGGAGCAGTTCTTC,CASSLGTSGSGEQFF
-,TRBJ1-1,-,TRBV7-8,TGTGCCAGCAGCTTTGAGGAGCAGAACACTGAAGCTTTCTTT,CASSFEEQNTEAFF
-,TRBJ2-7,-,TRBV6-5,TGTGCCAGCAGTTCGAGCTCCTACGAGCAGTACTTC,CASSSSSYEQYF
-,TRBJ2-3,-,TRBV10-3,TGTGCCATCAGTAGCATGGGGGGGCTCACAGATACGCAGTATTTT,CAISSMGGLTDTQYF
-,TRBJ2-3,-,TRBV15,TGTGCCACCAGCAGTGAGGGGGACACAGATACGCAGTATTTT,CATSSEGDTDTQYF
-,TRBJ1-1,-,TRBV12-1,TGTGCCAGCAGCATACCCCCGACGGCAGGTCTGAACACTGAAGCTTTCTTT,CASSIPPTAGLNTEAFF
TRBD1,TRBJ1-5,-,TRBV28,TGTGCCAGCAGATACAGGGGAACCTATAGCAATCAGCCCCAGCATTTT,CASRYRGTYSNQPQHF
-,TRBJ2-7,few,TRBV5-1,TGCGCCAGCAGCTTTCTAGGAGGGGTCTCCTACGAGCAGTACTTC,CASSFLGGVSYEQYF
-,TRBJ1-2,-,TRBV19,TGTGCCAGTAGTATTGCACAACAGGTTTTCTATGGCTACACCTTC,CASSIAQQVFYGYTF
TRBD1,TRBJ2-7,once,TRBV19,TGTGCCAGTAGTACCGCTTCCGACAGGGTATACGAGCAGTACTTC,CASSTASDRVYEQYF
-,TRBJ2-1,-,TRBV15,TGTGCCACCACCCCGAGGCCACTGAAGACCAATGAGCAGTTCTTC,CATTPRPLKTNEQFF
TRBD1,TRBJ1-3,-,TRBV13,TGTGCCAGCAGCCCAGGACAGGGGAACGGAAACACCATATATTTT,CASSPGQGNGNTIYF
-,TRBJ2-7,-,TRBV5-8,TGTGCCAGCAGCTTCTTGAGCATACGATCCTACGAGCAGTACTTC,CASSFLSIRSYEQYF
-,TRBJ2-7,few,TRBV19,TGTGCCAGTAGTATCACGGCAGCGAACGAGCAGTACTTC,CASSITAANEQYF
TRBD1,TRBJ1-4,-,TRBV10-2,TGCGCCAGCAGTGAGGGGGACAGGGGGCGCGGAGAAAAACTGTTTTTT,CASSEGDRGRGEKLFF
TRBD2,TRBJ2-7,-,TRBV5-4,TGTGCCAGCAGGCCATCCCCGGCGGGAGGGCCAGGCGAGCAGTACTTC,CASRPSPAGGPGEQYF
TRBD2,TRBJ2-7,-,TRBV5-4,TGTGCCAGCAGCTCCTATAGCGGGGGCTACTACGAGCAGTACTTC,CASSSYSGGYYEQYF
-,TRBJ2-2,once,TRBV9,TGTGCCAGCAGCCCCCGGGGAGTCACCGGGGAGCTGTTTTTT,CASSPRGVTGELFF
-,TRBJ1-2,-,TRBV28,TGTGCCAGCAGTTTGAGTCATTCCTATGGCTACACCTTC,CASSLSHSYGYTF
TRBD2,TRBJ2-7,-,TRBV9,TGTGCCAGCAGCTCCGGGACTAGCTCCTACGAGCAGTACTTC,CASSSGTSSYEQYF
-,TRBJ2-1,-,TRBV11-1,TGTGCCAGCAGCCTCCGGTCCGTCTCCCCGATACGCGGGCCCCGTTCGATCTTC,CASSLRSVSPIRGPRSIF
TRBD2,TRBJ2-5,-,TRBV9,TGTGCCAGCAGCGTAACCAGCGGGAGAAGGATGGAGACCCAGTACTTC,CASSVTSGRRMETQYF
TRBD1,TRBJ1-2,-,TRBV7-9,TGTGCCAGCAGCAGCCACAGGGGGCGAAACTATGGCTACACCTTC,CASSSHRGRNYGYTF
-,TRBJ1-3,-,TRBV6-5,TGTGCCAGCAGTTCCGCGGGGCGCGGCTTGAGCACCATATATTTT,CASSSAGRGLSTIYF
TRBD2,TRBJ2-7,-,TRBV10-3,TGTGCCTCACAAACTAGCGGGAGCTCCTACGAGCAGTACTTC,CASQTSGSSYEQYF
TRBD2,TRBJ2-5,-,TRBV6-5,TGTGCCAGCAGTTACGGCGGGAGCTCAGAGACCCAGTACTTC,CASSYGGSSETQYF
-,TRBJ1-3,-,TRBV29-1,TGCAGCGTTGTCCTGCACTCCTCTGGAAACACCATATATTTT,CSVVLHSSGNTIYF
TRBD2,TRBJ2-1,-,TRBV7-2,TGTGCCAGCAGCTCCCGCGGGGGGTTGACCTACAATGAGCAGTTCTTC,CASSSRGGLTYNEQFF
TRBD1,TRBJ2-7,-,TRBV4-3,TGCGCCAGCAGCCACTACAGACAGGGCGTCTACGAGCAGTACTTC,CASSHYRQGVYEQYF
TRBD1,TRBJ1-2,-,TRBV7-8,TGTGCCAGCAGCCGCGCCGACAGGGGGTATGGCTACACCTTC,CASSRADRGYGYTF
TRBD2,TRBJ2-1,-,TRBV5-1,TGCGCCAGCAGCTTGGCGGGACTAGCGGGAGGAGGGGAGCAGTTCTTC,CASSLAGLAGGGEQFF
-,TRBJ2-3,-,TRBV4-3,TGCGCCAGCAGCCAAGACGCGAGCACAGATACGCAGTATTTT,CASSQDASTDTQYF
TRBD2,TRBJ2-5,-,TRBV9,TGTGCCAGCGGCCGGGGGGGAGTGGGGCCTGTGGAGACCCAGTACTTC,CASGRGGVGPVETQYF
-,TRBJ1-1,once,TRBV9,TGTGCCAGCAGCGCCCAGGGAGGGGGATCTTTTGCTGAAGCTTTCTTT,CASSAQGGGSFAEAFF
-,TRBJ2-5,-,TRBV11-2,TGTGCCAGCAGCCCCAGCTTCTTGCAGGGGCCGGTGGAGACCCAGTACTTC,CASSPSFLQGPVETQYF
-,TRBJ2-7,-,TRBV20-1,TGCAGTGCTAGGGAGACCTACGAGCAGTACTTC,CSARETYEQYF
TRBD2,TRBJ2-1,-,TRBV28,TGTGCCTCATCGATAGCGGGGGGGCTCTACAATGAGCAGTTCTTC,CASSIAGGLYNEQFF
TRBD2,TRBJ2-1,-,TRBV9,TGTGCCAGCAGCGTAGTAGCGGGAGGGGGAGGTGAGCAGTTCTTC,CASSVVAGGGGEQFF
-,TRBJ2-1,-,TRBV7-2,TGTGCCAGCAGCCGTCTCAATGAGCAGTTCTTC,CASSRLNEQFF
-,TRBJ2-3,-,TRBV2,TGTGCCAGCACCGAAACAGGGCCAGTGGGAACAGATACGCAGTATTTT,CASTETGPVGTDTQYF
TRBD2,TRBJ2-1,-,TRBV9,TGTGCCAGCAGCGCTTTTAGCGGGGAGCAGTTCTTC,CASSAFSGEQFF
-,TRBJ1-3,-,TRBV18,TGTGCCAGCTCACCCAATTCGGACTCCCTCTCTGGAAACACCATATATTTT,CASSPNSDSLSGNTIYF
-,TRBJ1-5,few,TRBV18,TGTGCCAGCTCACCCATTAGGACAGCGAACGAGCCCCAGCATTTT,CASSPIRTANEPQHF
TRBD2,TRBJ2-1,-,TRBV7-8,TGTGCCAGCAGCTTAGTGGCTAGCGGTTACAATGAGCAGTTCTTC,CASSLVASGYNEQFF
TRBD1,TRBJ1-5,-,TRBV7-6,TGTGCCAGCAGTCCTTCCTCAGGGGGGAGCAATCAGCCCCAGCATTTT,CASSPSSGGSNQPQHF
-,TRBJ1-2,-,TRBV5-6,TGTGCCAGCAGCTCGTCGGTCTATGGCTACACCTTC,CASSSSVYGYTF
-,TRBJ2-3,-,TRBV19,TGTGCCAGTAGTCTTACGTCGGGAGATACGCAGTATTTT,CASSLTSGDTQYF
-,TRBJ2-1,-,TRBV6-1,TGTGCCAGTGGTGAGGGAAACTACAATGAGCAGTTCTTC,CASGEGNYNEQFF
TRBD1,TRBJ1-2,-,TRBV7-9,TGTGCCAGCAGCTTGGGTGCAGACAGGGGTGGTGGCTACACCTTC,CASSLGADRGGGYTF
-,TRBJ1-2,-,TRBV28,TGTGCCAGCAGTTTGAATAGAAGGGAGGCCTACACCTTC,CASSLNRREAYTF
TRBD2,TRBJ2-2,-,TRBV4-3,TGCGCCAGCAGCCAAGCACTAGCGGGAGGGACCGGGGAGCTGTTTTTT,CASSQALAGGTGELFF